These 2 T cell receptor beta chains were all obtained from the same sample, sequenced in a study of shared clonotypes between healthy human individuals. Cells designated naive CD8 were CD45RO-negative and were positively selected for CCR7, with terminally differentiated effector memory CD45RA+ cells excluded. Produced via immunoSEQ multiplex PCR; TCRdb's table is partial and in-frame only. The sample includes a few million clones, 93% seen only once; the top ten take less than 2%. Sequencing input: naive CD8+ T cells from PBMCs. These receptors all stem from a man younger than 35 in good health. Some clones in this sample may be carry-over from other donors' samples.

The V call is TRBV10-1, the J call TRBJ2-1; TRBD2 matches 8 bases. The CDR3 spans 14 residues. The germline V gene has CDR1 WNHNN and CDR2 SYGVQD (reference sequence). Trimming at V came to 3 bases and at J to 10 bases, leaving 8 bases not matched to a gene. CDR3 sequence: CASSEGGGRTEQFF. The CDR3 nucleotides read TGCGCCAGCAGTGAAGGTGGCGGGAGGACCGAGCAGTTCTTC.

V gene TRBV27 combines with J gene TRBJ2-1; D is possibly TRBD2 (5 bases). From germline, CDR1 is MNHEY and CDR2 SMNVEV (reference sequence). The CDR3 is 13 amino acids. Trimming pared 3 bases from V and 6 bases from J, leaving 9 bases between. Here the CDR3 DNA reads TGTGCCAGCAGTTTTGCGGGCCCCAATGAGCAGTTCTTC. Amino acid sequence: CASSFAGPNEQFF.